These 27 T cell receptor beta chains share one sample of origin, sequenced in a study of T-cell memory formation after mild COVID-19. From the 5' RACE reads, TCRdb called clonotypes with MiXCR, one entry per CDR3 protein. This table has 470,000 or so distinct CDR3 sequences, roughly 18% appearing once. The sequenced sample was PBMCs or a T cell subset sorted from them (not recorded which). These receptors were taken from an adult woman who had mild COVID-19 (a few samples of this study predate the infection). Cell type and time point are not known.

V usage is TRBV24-1 and J usage is TRBJ1-5; D call uncertain. The germline V and J ends were trimmed by 4 bases and 2 bases, with 11 bases remaining between them. The CDR3 is 15 amino acids. CDR1 and CDR2 from the germline V gene are KGHDR and SFDVKD. The CDR3 reads CATSESKKGNQPQHF. Here the CDR3 DNA reads TGTGCCACCAGTGAATCCAAGAAAGGCAATCAGCCCCAGCATTTT.

This clonotype was found a few times. The CDR3 spells CATAGTSMGNEQFF. In nucleotides, the CDR3 is TGTGCCACCGCCGGGACTAGCATGGGAAATGAGCAGTTCTTC. V gene TRBV24-1 combines with J gene TRBJ2-1, with 9 bases aligning to TRBD2. V shed 9 bases, J shed 7 bases, and the junction held 9 bases outside the gene matches. This CDR3 region has 14 residues. The germline gives CDR1 KGHDR, CDR2 SFDVKD.

In this sample, this clonotype turned up many times. This chain links TRBV7-2 with TRBJ2-1, with 7 bases lining up with TRBD2. CDR1 and CDR2 from the germline V gene are SGHTA and FQGNSA. V gave up 5 bases and J gave up 8 bases; unmatched junction bases: 12. The CDR3 length is 15 residues. CDR3 sequence reads: CASSPWTRIMDEQFF. For the CDR3, the DNA is TGTGCCAGCAGCCCCTGGACTAGAATCATGGATGAGCAGTTCTTC.

This rearrangement joins TRBV3-1 to TRBJ2-2; 10 nucleotides agree with TRBD2. Germline V gives CDR1 LGHDT, CDR2 YNNKEL (reference sequence). CDR3 length equals 19 residues. V was clipped by 0 bases and J by 0 bases; unmatched bases: 7. The CDR3 nucleotides read TGTGCCAGCAGCCAAGATCTCAGGACTAGCGGCGCGAACACCGGGGAGCTGTTTTTT. Translation: CASSQDLRTSGANTGELFF.

In this sample, this clonotype turned up many times. The chain uses TRBV7-2 and TRBJ2-2; 7 bases are shared with TRBD1. J gave up 6 bases and V 5 bases, and 6 bases lay outside the gene matches. The germline V gene encodes CDR1 SGHTA and CDR2 FQGNSA. The CDR3 runs to 14 residues. CDR3 region: CASSKMTGPGELFF. Here the CDR3 DNA reads TGTGCCAGCAGCAAGATGACAGGGCCCGGGGAGCTGTTTTTT.

This clonotype was found many times. This sequence joins TRBV7-9 and TRBJ2-1, with D unclear. Germline V gene data show CDR1 as SEHNR and CDR2 as FQNEAQ (reference sequence). The V gene lost 6 bases and the J gene lost 6 bases, with 6 bases spanning the gap. The CDR3 has 11 residues. CDR3 sequence: CASSFSNEQFF. CDR3 nucleotide sequence: TGTGCCAGCAGTTTCAGCAATGAGCAGTTCTTC.

The V gene is TRBV30, the J gene TRBJ1-5; 10 positions agree with TRBD1. V shed 1 base and J 1 base; nucleotides not matched to a gene: 10. CDR1 is GTSNPN and CDR2 is SVGIG in the germline V gene (reference sequence). CDR3 size: 18 residues. The CDR3 DNA is TGTGCCTGGAGTGAAGGACAGGGGGGGATCCTAAGCAATCAGCCCCAGCATTTT. This codes for CAWSEGQGGILSNQPQHF.

The chain carries TRBV29-1 and TRBJ2-7; D is perhaps TRBD2 (7 bases). V lost 4 bases to trimming and J lost 7 bases, with 17 bases between them. CDR1 and CDR2 from the germline V gene are SQVTM and ANQGSEA. The CDR3 has 13 amino acids. DNA for the CDR3: TGCAGCGTTGTAAAGGCGGGGGCTGGGGAGCAGTACTTC. It is translated as CSVVKAGAGEQYF.

This clonotype was seen at least ten times. The chain uses TRBV6-1 and TRBJ1-1; D gene uncertain. Trimming pared 4 bases from V and 3 bases from J, leaving 9 bases between. Germline V gene sequence: CDR1 MNHNS, CDR2 SASEGT. This CDR3 comprises 13 residues. CDR3 amino acids: CASSVIADTEAFF. DNA of the CDR3: TGTGCCAGCAGTGTTATTGCGGACACTGAAGCTTTCTTT.

This clonotype was observed many times. This chain uses TRBV5-1 with TRBJ2-7; 13 nucleotides match TRBD2. CDR1 and CDR2 from the germline V gene are SGHRS and YFSETQ. V trimming: 2 bases; J trimming: 4 bases; junction bases outside the gene matches: 12. CDR3 length: 18 residues. CDR3: CASSLSTVGTSGTYEQYF. Here the CDR3 DNA reads TGCGCCAGCAGCTTATCTACCGTCGGGACTAGCGGGACTTACGAGCAGTACTTC. The full variable domain, its missing parts supplied by reference TRBV5-1 and TRBJ2-7, is KAGVTQTPRYLIKTRGQQVTLSCSPISGHRSVSWYQQTPGQGLQFLFEYFSETQRNKGNFPGRFSGRQFSNSRSEMNVSTLELGDSALYLCASSLSTVGTSGTYEQYFGPGTRLTVT.

This clonotype has a handful of counts. The rearrangement uses TRBV12-3 or TRBV12-4 and TRBJ2-1; D not certain. Trimming stripped 7 bases from V and 2 bases from J, with 9 bases between. The CDR3 covers 13 residues. The CDR3 protein is CASTRPAYNEQFF. In DNA, the CDR3 is TGTGCCAGCACGAGACCTGCCTACAATGAGCAGTTCTTC.

This clonotype was seen more than once but under ten times. V gene TRBV4-2 combines with J gene TRBJ2-1, with 7 bases that match TRBD2. V was pared by 4 bases and J by 0 bases, with 12 bases of the junction left unmatched. The germline CDR1 and CDR2 sequences are LGHNA and YNFKEQ. The CDR3 totals 18 residues. As DNA, the CDR3 is TGTGCCAGCAGCCGCCTGTGGGCTAGCGGAAGCTCCTACAATGAGCAGTTCTTC. This sequence encodes CASSRLWASGSSYNEQFF.

A few counts support this clonotype. This chain links TRBV7-2 with TRBJ2-5, with D maybe TRBD2 (5 bases). This CDR3 spans 17 amino acids. Per the germline V gene, CDR1 is SGHTA and CDR2 is FQGNSA. Deletions cut 1 base from V and 5 bases from J, with 20 bases between. CDR3 loop: CASSLGVERLRGETQYF. The CDR3 coding sequence is TGTGCCAGCAGCTTAGGGGTGGAAAGACTAAGAGGGGAGACCCAGTACTTC.

The chain employs TRBV29-1 and TRBJ2-3, with D uncertain. Trimming cost V 4 bases and J 5 bases, with 7 bases left between them. The germline V gene has CDR1 SQVTM and CDR2 ANQGSEA. This CDR3 spans 11 amino acids. In DNA, the CDR3 is TGCAGCGTTGTCGGCGGAGATACGCAGTATTTT. This encodes CSVVGGDTQYF.

This clonotype showed up many times. The chain has TRBV6-1 and TRBJ2-1, with 8 positions matching TRBD2. Germline assignment: CDR1 MNHNS and CDR2 SASEGT. J gave up 3 bases and V 6 bases, and 1 base lay outside the gene matches. The CDR3 runs to 13 residues. This CDR3 reads CASRLADYNEQFF. In DNA, the CDR3 is TGTGCCAGCAGACTAGCGGACTACAATGAGCAGTTCTTC.

The table lists this clonotype with a few counts. The CDR3 DNA reads as TGTGCCAGCAGCCCAGGACACGTCACTGAAGCTTTCTTT. This codes for CASSPGHVTEAFF. The chain is built from TRBV14 and TRBJ1-1, with a tentative D call TRBD1 (5 bases). The V gene's germline CDR1 is SGHDN and CDR2 FVKESK. V was clipped by 4 bases and J by 4 bases, with 10 bases between them. The CDR3 runs 13 residues.

This clonotype has more than one count but fewer than ten. The chain uses TRBV5-1 and TRBJ2-1; no clear D gene. This CDR3 is built from 15 residues. Germline CDR1 SGHRS, CDR2 YFSETQ. V was clipped by 0 bases and J by 5 bases, with 12 bases between them. The CDR3 nucleotides read TGCGCCAGCAGCTTGGATGGCTGGCCTAACAATGAGCAGTTCTTC. This codes for CASSLDGWPNNEQFF. The whole variable domain, filled in from reference TRBV5-1 and TRBJ2-1, reads KAGVTQTPRYLIKTRGQQVTLSCSPISGHRSVSWYQQTPGQGLQFLFEYFSETQRNKGNFPGRFSGRQFSNSRSEMNVSTLELGDSALYLCASSLDGWPNNEQFFGPGTRLTVL.

This clonotype was observed a few times. The J gene is TRBJ2-5, the V gene TRBV12-3 or TRBV12-4, with 7 nucleotides matching TRBD2. The CDR3 length is 15 residues. Trimming took 6 bases from V and 1 from J; bases not matched to a gene: 8. CDR3 loop: CASRAGEVFQETQYF. In nucleotides, the CDR3 is TGTGCCAGCAGGGCGGGAGAGGTATTCCAAGAGACCCAGTACTTC.

V and J are TRBV4-3 and TRBJ2-7; no definite D call. Per germline, CDR1 LGHNA and CDR2 YSLEER. This CDR3 has 14 residues. V lost 3 bases, J lost 1 base, and 10 bases lay in between. CDR3 sequence reads: CASSHGLGSYEQYF. The CDR3 region has the DNA TGCGCCAGCAGCCACGGCTTGGGATCCTACGAGCAGTACTTC.

This clonotype was seen more than once but under ten times. The chain couples TRBV12-3 or TRBV12-4 to TRBJ2-7; perhaps TRBD1 as D (6 bases). This CDR3 has 11 amino acids. V gave up 6 bases and J gave up 10 bases, with 13 bases separating them. The CDR3 spells CASSSRRGQYF. For the CDR3, the DNA is TGTGCCAGCAGCAGTCGCAGGGGTCAGTACTTC.

This clonotype was detected ten times or more. This chain connects TRBV7-2 to TRBJ1-5; D unresolved. V gave up 3 bases and J gave up 3 bases, with 9 bases separating them. Germline V gives CDR1 SGHTA, CDR2 FQGNSA. This CDR3 comprises 14 residues. CDR3 region: CASSLYGHNQPQHF. DNA of the CDR3: TGTGCCAGCAGCTTGTACGGGCACAATCAGCCCCAGCATTTT. Looking up the rest from reference TRBV7-2 and TRBJ1-5 gives the full variable domain: GAGVSQSPSNKVTEKGKDVELRCDPISGHTALYWYRQSLGQGLEFLIYFQGNSAPDKSGLPSDRFSAERTGGSVSTLTIQRTQQEDSAVYLCASSLYGHNQPQHFGDGTRLSIL.

This clonotype was counted only a few times. This chain uses TRBV18 with TRBJ2-7; 11 bases line up with TRBD1. CDR3 length: 16 residues. Germline V gene data show CDR1 as KGHSH and CDR2 as LQKENI. Germline trimming cut 6 bases from V and 4 bases from J; bases unmatched to any gene: 11. CDR3 DNA: TGTGCCAGCTCGCCTAGCACCGGGACAGGGGGGTACGAGCAGTACTTC. Translating it yields CASSPSTGTGGYEQYF.

This clonotype has just a few counts. The rearrangement joins TRBV2 to TRBJ2-7; possibly TRBD1 for D (6 bases). V lost 5 bases, J lost 6 bases, and 17 bases lay in between. CDR1 and CDR2 from the germline V gene are SNHLY and FYNNEI. The CDR3 has 14 amino acids. CDR3 in amino acids: CASSPGTIGLEQYF. The CDR3, as DNA: TGTGCCAGCAGTCCCGGGACAATCGGTCTCGAGCAGTACTTC. The whole variable domain, filled in from reference TRBV2 and TRBJ2-7, reads EPEVTQTPSHQVTQMGQEVILRCVPISNHLYFYWYRQILGQKVEFLVSFYNNEISEKSEIFDDQFSVERPDGSNFTLKIRSTKLEDSAMYFCASSPGTIGLEQYFGPGTRLTVT.

The chain recombines TRBV4-2 with TRBJ2-1; 11 bases agree with TRBD2. Germline CDR1 LGHNA, CDR2 YNFKEQ. V lost 0 bases, J lost 6 bases, and 4 bases stayed unmatched. The CDR3 length is 16 residues. CDR3 nucleotide sequence: TGTGCCAGCAGCCAAGATGGGCTAGCGGGAGGCAATGAGCAGTTCTTC. Translation gives CASSQDGLAGGNEQFF.

This rearrangement joins TRBV12-3 or TRBV12-4 to TRBJ1-2; D gene uncertain. CDR3 length equals 16 residues. Trimming cost V 1 base and J 0 bases, with 12 bases left between them. The CDR3 sequence is CASSLVSGRPNYGYTF. The CDR3 nucleotides are TGTGCCAGCAGTTTAGTCTCCGGGAGGCCTAACTATGGCTACACCTTC.

This clonotype was counted between two and nine times. CDR3 bases: TGTGCCGTCGCCGGGACTAACTACGAGCAGTACTTC. Residues: CAVAGTNYEQYF. The V gene is TRBV10-3, the J gene TRBJ2-7; 7 nucleotides line up with TRBD2. The CDR3 consists of 12 residues. J gave up 3 bases and V 11 bases, and 7 bases lay outside the gene matches. Per the germline V gene, CDR1 is ENHRY and CDR2 is SYGVKD.

This clonotype was found a few times. The gene calls are TRBV7-2 and TRBJ2-1; 12 bases line up with TRBD2. The V and J ends lost 4 bases and 8 bases, in that order; junction bases with no gene match: 9. Germline CDR1 and CDR2: SGHTA and FQGNSA. There are 16 residues in the CDR3. CDR3 sequence: CASSSRLAGVGHEQFF. The CDR3 region has the DNA TGTGCCAGCAGCTCCCGACTAGCGGGAGTGGGCCATGAGCAGTTCTTC. The full variable domain, in which reference TRBV7-2 and TRBJ2-1 provide the parts outside the CDR3, is GAGVSQSPSNKVTEKGKDVELRCDPISGHTALYWYRQSLGQGLEFLIYFQGNSAPDKSGLPSDRFSAERTGGSVSTLTIQRTQQEDSAVYLCASSSRLAGVGHEQFFGPGTRLTVL.